The present TCR beta chain was sequenced within a study of blood T cell repertoires in COVID-19. Assay used: immunoSEQ multiplex PCR; TCRdb lists only in-frame clones, some missing. The data contain roughly 40,000 clones, 88% of them singletons. This clone was observed a handful of times. The CDR3 is made up of 15 amino acids. Trimming removed 6 bases at V and 0 bases at J, with 15 bases between. The germline V gene has CDR1 SGDLS and CDR2 YYNGEE. The TCR was taken from a woman aged 40-49 years with acute or convalescent COVID-19. The chain uses TRBV9 and TRBJ1-2; D gene ambiguous. The specimen sequenced was peripheral blood. The CDR3 is CASTLGSPSNYGYTF. In nucleotides, the CDR3 is TGTGCCAGCACCCTCGGTTCCCCCTCTAACTATGGCTACACCTTC.